Presented here are 17 T cell receptor beta chains from one specimen sequenced in a study of PD-L1 blockade in urothelial cancer. TCRdb keeps only in-frame clones here, not all; method: immunoSEQ multiplex PCR. The table includes 95,000 to 100,000 clones, about nine tenths detected once. Time point defined: pretreatment peripheral blood. This specimen was PBMCs, taken around atezolizumab (anti-PD-L1) treatment. These receptors were obtained from a man in his sixties with urothelial cancer.

This clone occurred a few times. The J gene is TRBJ2-2, the V gene TRBV11-2; 14 positions agree with TRBD2. Trimming cost V 5 bases and J 8 bases; bases outside gene matches: 7. Germline V lookup: CDR1 SGHAT, CDR2 FQNNGV. The CDR3 consists of 16 residues. DNA of the CDR3: TGTGCCAGCAGCACTCCGGGACTAGCGGGAGCGGGGGAGCTGTTTTTT. Protein sequence: CASSTPGLAGAGELFF.

The chain recombines TRBV7-8 with TRBJ2-7; D perhaps matches TRBD1 (5 bases). The CDR3 runs 14 residues. CDR1 is SGHVS and CDR2 is FQNEAQ in the germline V gene. Trimming took 3 bases from V and 2 from J, leaving 11 bases between them. Here the CDR3 reads CASSLDRGTYEQYF. The CDR3 DNA reads as TGTGCCAGCAGCTTGGATAGGGGTACCTACGAGCAGTACTTC.

This chain uses TRBV19 with TRBJ1-1; D is unresolved. CDR1 and CDR2 (germline): LNHDA, SQIVND (reference sequence). V lost 11 bases, J lost 2 bases, and 15 bases lay in between. The CDR3 runs to 13 residues. CDR3 sequence reads: CACEEAKNTEAFF. In DNA form, the CDR3 reads TGTGCCTGCGAAGAGGCAAAAAACACTGAAGCTTTCTTT.

The J gene is TRBJ1-4, the V gene TRBV5-1; D might be TRBD1 (6 bases). This CDR3 has 14 residues. Trimming removed 3 bases at V and 6 bases at J, with 12 bases between. Looked up from germline, CDR1 is SGHRS and CDR2 is YFSETQ. The DNA of the CDR3 is TGCGCCAGCAGCTACCGGGGGGCAGATGAAAAACTGTTTTTT. Its translation: CASSYRGADEKLFF. The whole variable domain, filled in from reference TRBV5-1 and TRBJ1-4, reads KAGVTQTPRYLIKTRGQQVTLSCSPISGHRSVSWYQQTPGQGLQFLFEYFSETQRNKGNFPGRFSGRQFSNSRSEMNVSTLELGDSALYLCASSYRGADEKLFFGSGTQLSVL.

J is TRBJ1-5 and V is TRBV2, with D hard to call. Trimming left V 7 bases short and J 3 bases short, with 16 bases between. Germline V gene sequence: CDR1 SNHLY, CDR2 FYNNEI. The CDR3 runs to 15 residues. Here the CDR3 DNA reads TGTGCCAGCATGCGGGATTTCGAGACCAATCAGCCCCAGCATTTT. Amino acid sequence: CASMRDFETNQPQHF.

V gene TRBV28 combines with J gene TRBJ2-7; 9 bases agree with TRBD1. Germline V lookup: CDR1 MDHEN, CDR2 SYDVKM. J lost 3 bases, V lost 4 bases, and 19 bases had no gene match. CDR3 length: 19 amino acids. The CDR3 loop reads CASSSRVSGQGWEFYEQYF. The CDR3 bases are TGTGCCAGCAGTTCCCGGGTTTCGGGACAGGGTTGGGAGTTCTACGAGCAGTACTTC.

This sequence joins TRBV18 and TRBJ2-3; 8 bases agree with TRBD1. Germline V lookup: CDR1 KGHSH, CDR2 LQKENI. J was trimmed by 0 bases and V by 3 bases; bases with no gene match: 2. The length of the CDR3 is 15 residues. CDR3 loop: CASSPRTGSTDTQYF. The CDR3 nucleotides read TGTGCCAGCTCACCGCGGACAGGGAGCACAGATACGCAGTATTTT. Filled out from reference TRBV18 and TRBJ2-3, the complete variable domain reads NAGVMQNPRHLVRRRGQEARLRCSPMKGHSHVYWYRQLPEEGLKFMVYLQKENIIDESGMPKERFSAEFPKEGPSILRIQQVVRGDSAAYFCASSPRTGSTDTQYFGPGTRLTVL.

This chain links TRBV4-3 with TRBJ2-7; D ambiguous. V was pared by 0 bases and J by 5 bases, with 20 bases between. CDR3 size: 17 residues. Germline V lookup: CDR1 LGHNA, CDR2 YSLEER. The CDR3 protein is CASSQDQTRPPSDEQYF. The CDR3 bases are TGCGCCAGCAGCCAAGATCAAACCCGCCCCCCCTCAGACGAGCAGTACTTC.

The CDR3 sequence: CASSLRAGGVSGRGTDTQYF. CDR3 in DNA: TGTGCCAGCAGCTTAAGGGCGGGGGGAGTAAGCGGGAGGGGCACAGATACGCAGTATTTT. The chain recombines TRBV7-3 with TRBJ2-3; the match to TRBD2 covers 10 bases. V shed 1 base, J shed 1 base, and the junction held 14 bases outside the gene matches. This CDR3 region has 20 residues. Germline values: CDR1 SGHTA, CDR2 FQGTGA.

The CDR3 sequence: CASSLGDRARDEQFF. CDR3 coding DNA: TGCGCCAGCAGCTTGGGGGACAGGGCTCGTGATGAGCAGTTCTTC. The V and J genes are TRBV5-1 and TRBJ2-1, with 9 bases matching TRBD1. Trimming cost V 0 bases and J 8 bases; bases outside gene matches: 6. The CDR3 extends over 15 amino acids. The germline V gene encodes CDR1 SGHRS and CDR2 YFSETQ.

The chain employs TRBV28 and TRBJ2-1, with TRBD1 as a possible D gene (6 bases). V lost 6 bases to trimming and J lost 9 bases, with 12 bases between them. The CDR3 contains 12 residues. The V gene's germline CDR1 is MDHEN and CDR2 SYDVKM. This CDR3 reads CASRTYRVEQFF. The CDR3 region has the DNA TGTGCCAGCAGAACCTACAGGGTTGAGCAGTTCTTC.

The V gene is TRBV11-2, the J gene TRBJ1-1; D is possibly TRBD1 (6 bases). Trimming took off 5 bases at V and 1 base at J, with 14 bases between the two ends. The length of the CDR3 is 15 residues. CDR1 and CDR2 from the germline V gene are SGHAT and FQNNGV. The CDR3 sequence is CASSQRTVGNTEAFF. The CDR3, as DNA: TGTGCCAGCAGCCAACGGACAGTTGGGAACACTGAAGCTTTCTTT.

A few counts support this clone. The chain has TRBV7-9 and TRBJ1-1; the D gene is possibly TRBD1 (6 bases). Germline V gives CDR1 SEHNR, CDR2 FQNEAQ (reference sequence). The CDR3 is made up of 12 amino acids. Trimming removed 5 bases at V and 4 bases at J, with 8 bases between. The DNA of the CDR3 is TGTGCCAGCAGCGTGGACAGCACTGAAGCTTTCTTT. Residues: CASSVDSTEAFF. Full variable domain (rest looked up from reference TRBV7-9 and TRBJ1-1): DTGVSQNPRHKITKRGQNVTFRCDPISEHNRLYWYRQTLGQGPEFLTYFQNEAQLEKSRLLSDRFSAERPKGSFSTLEIQRTEQGDSAMYLCASSVDSTEAFFGQGTRLTVV.

The chain has TRBV5-1 and TRBJ2-3, with 10 bases aligning to TRBD2. The CDR3 is made up of 15 amino acids. Germline V lookup: CDR1 SGHRS, CDR2 YFSETQ. The V segment lost 0 bases and the J segment 6 bases; nucleotides outside the gene matches: 4. Written as DNA, the CDR3 is TGCGCCAGCAGCTTGGCTAGCGGGGGCCGGGATACGCAGTATTTT. Translating gives CASSLASGGRDTQYF.

In its sample, this clone was seen a few times. The gene calls are TRBV6-5 and TRBJ2-7; 7 positions agree with TRBD1. The CDR3 sequence is 15 residues long. V lost 0 bases, J lost 1 base, and 3 bases stayed unmatched. Per germline, CDR1 MNHEY and CDR2 SVGAGI. In DNA form, the CDR3 reads TGTGCCAGCAGTTACTCACCGGGACAGTCCTACGAGCAGTACTTC. It encodes CASSYSPGQSYEQYF.

This rearrangement joins TRBV4-3 to TRBJ2-7, with 7 nucleotides matching TRBD1. Germline lookup yields CDR1 LGHNA and CDR2 YSLEER. J gave up 2 bases and V 1 base, and 5 bases lay outside the gene matches. The CDR3 is 15 amino acids. CDR3 region: CASSQGTGVAYEQYF. CDR3 nucleotides: TGCGCCAGCAGCCAAGGAACAGGGGTAGCCTACGAGCAGTACTTC.

This chain joins TRBV7-9 and TRBJ2-7; D possibly corresponds to TRBD2 (7 bases). V lost 2 bases to trimming and J lost 5 bases, with 19 bases between them. The CDR3 runs to 16 residues. Germline-derived CDR1 and CDR2 are SEHNR and FQNEAQ (reference sequence). The CDR3 nucleotides are TGTGCCAGCAGCTTATTGGTCGGCGGGGGCAGGGACGAGCAGTACTTC. Encoded protein: CASSLLVGGGRDEQYF.